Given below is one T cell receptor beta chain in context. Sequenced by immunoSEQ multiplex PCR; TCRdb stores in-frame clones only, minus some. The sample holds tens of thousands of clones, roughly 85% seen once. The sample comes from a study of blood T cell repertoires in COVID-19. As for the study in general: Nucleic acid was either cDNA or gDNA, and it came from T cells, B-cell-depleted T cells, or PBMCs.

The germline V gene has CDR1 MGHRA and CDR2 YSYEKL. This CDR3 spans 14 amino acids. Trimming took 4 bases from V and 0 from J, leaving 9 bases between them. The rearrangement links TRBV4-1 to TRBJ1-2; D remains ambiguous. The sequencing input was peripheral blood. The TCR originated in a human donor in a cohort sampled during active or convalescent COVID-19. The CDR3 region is CASSPPGTNYGYTF. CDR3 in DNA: TGCGCCAGCAGCCCACCCGGGACTAACTATGGCTACACCTTC.